These T cell receptor beta chains were read from a single sample in a study of cytomegalovirus exposure and HLA in healthy donors. The assay was immunoSEQ multiplex PCR, and TCRdb's table has in-frame clones only and misses some. The table shows about 250,000 clones, with roughly nine tenths occurring only once. Source material: PBMCs. The origin of the receptors is a man aged 18 to 29 in good health and CMV-seropositive. Each CDR3 is given with its conserved first and last residue. The D gene is left open where the match is weak. Clone size, where shown, is once, few, many, or a class for clones that have expanded.

j_call clone_size d_call v_call cdr3_aa cdr3_nt
TRBJ1-1 . . TRBV6-5 CASSSNTEAFF TGTGCCAGCAGTTCAAACACTGAAGCTTTCTTT
TRBJ2-1 . TRBD2 TRBV9 CASSVETSVNEQFF TGTGCCAGCAGCGTAGAAACTAGCGTCAATGAGCAGTTCTTC
TRBJ1-4 once . TRBV7-2 CASSFSTEKLFF TGTGCCAGCAGCTTCAGTACTGAAAAACTGTTTTTT
TRBJ2-1 once TRBD1 TRBV4-3 CASSQVRQGFDVSANEQFF TGCGCCAGCAGCCAAGTACGACAGGGTTTTGACGTATCGGCCAATGAGCAGTTCTTC
TRBJ2-2 . . TRBV7-6 CASSKGGLDTGELFF TGTGCCAGCAGCAAGGGGGGACTGGACACCGGGGAGCTGTTTTTT
TRBJ1-1 . . TRBV6-5 CASRLVTGNTEAFF TGTGCCAGCAGACTCGTGACAGGGAACACTGAAGCTTTCTTT
TRBJ1-4 . . TRBV4-2 CASSRTDSNEKLFF TGTGCCAGCAGCCGGACCGACAGTAATGAAAAACTGTTTTTT
TRBJ2-7 . TRBD1 TRBV18 CASSTGVEAYEQYF TGTGCCAGCTCAACAGGGGTTGAGGCGTACGAGCAGTACTTC
TRBJ1-5 . . TRBV30 CAWSVHGDQPQHF TGTGCCTGGAGTGTACACGGGGATCAGCCCCAGCATTTT
TRBJ2-2 . . TRBV5-6 CASSLDRGSARTGELFF TGTGCCAGCAGCTTGGATCGGGGATCGGCGAGAACCGGGGAGCTGTTTTTT
TRBJ1-1 once . TRBV5-6 CASSLYGQVNTEAFF TGTGCCAGCAGCTTGTATGGGCAGGTGAACACTGAAGCTTTCTTT
TRBJ1-2 once . TRBV28 CASSFSWGADGYTF TGTGCCAGCAGTTTCTCCTGGGGGGCCGATGGCTACACCTTC
TRBJ2-7 . . TRBV5-4 CASSLAGGEEQYF TGTGCCAGCAGCTTAGCCGGTGGAGAGGAGCAGTACTTC
TRBJ1-1 . . TRBV28 CASASQGRNTEAFF TGTGCCAGCGCGAGCCAGGGTAGGAACACTGAAGCTTTCTTT
TRBJ2-1 . . TRBV30 CAWTPPEVEAHEQFF TGTGCCTGGACTCCCCCGGAGGTAGAGGCACATGAGCAGTTCTTC
TRBJ2-5 . TRBD2 TRBV9 CASSPTTSGRQTQYF TGTGCCAGCAGCCCAACGACTAGCGGGAGGCAGACCCAGTACTTC
TRBJ2-1 . TRBD2 TRBV6-6 CASSGGRLYNEQFF TGTGCCAGCAGCGGGGGGAGGCTTTACAATGAGCAGTTCTTC
TRBJ1-5 . TRBD1 TRBV7-2 CASSPGQGALNQPQHF TGTGCCAGCAGCCCGGGACAGGGGGCGCTGAATCAGCCCCAGCATTTT
TRBJ2-2 . . TRBV27 CASSLLRANTGELFF TGTGCCAGCAGTTTGCTCAGGGCGAACACCGGGGAGCTGTTTTTT
TRBJ2-3 once TRBD2 TRBV11-2 CASSLVGGSSTDTQYF TGTGCCAGCAGCTTAGTGGGCGGGAGTAGCACAGATACGCAGTATTTT
TRBJ2-3 . . TRBV9 CASSVADGGESGAISDTQYF TGTGCCAGCAGCGTAGCGGATGGGGGCGAATCGGGAGCGATCTCGGATACGCAGTATTTT
TRBJ1-2 . . TRBV2 CASGRGPFGGYTF TGTGCCAGCGGAAGGGGCCCTTTTGGTGGCTACACCTTC
TRBJ1-1 . TRBD1 TRBV6-6 CASSSPTGGAVF TGTGCCAGCAGTTCCCCGACAGGGGGCGCGGTCTTT
TRBJ1-3 . . TRBV25-1 CASSELYSGNTIYF TGTGCCAGCAGTGAATTGTACAGTGGAAACACCATATATTTT
TRBJ2-7 . . TRBV7-7 CASSPSGAGFYEQYF TGTGCCAGCAGCCCCTCCGGGGCAGGGTTTTACGAGCAGTACTTC
TRBJ1-5 . . TRBV5-6 CASSSVYSNQPQHF TGTGCCAGCAGCTCAGTGTATAGCAATCAGCCCCAGCATTTT
TRBJ1-2 once TRBD1 TRBV7-8 CASSSGTATYGYTF TGTGCCAGCAGCTCAGGGACAGCAACCTATGGCTACACCTTC
TRBJ2-1 . . TRBV9 CASSLRGDLAQNEQFF TGTGCCAGCAGCCTCCGCGGCGATCTAGCGCAGAATGAGCAGTTCTTC
TRBJ2-5 . TRBD2 TRBV13 CASSSYSGRPVQETQYF TGTGCCAGCAGCTCCTATAGCGGGAGGCCCGTTCAAGAGACCCAGTACTTC
TRBJ2-7 once . TRBV13 CASSLGTKNYEQYF TGTGCCAGCAGCTTAGGGACCAAGAACTACGAGCAGTACTTC
TRBJ2-1 . TRBD2 TRBV9 CASSVRIGTSGLNEQFF TGTGCCAGCAGCGTAAGAATAGGGACTAGCGGGCTGAATGAGCAGTTCTTC
TRBJ2-7 . TRBD2 TRBV10-2 CASMPLSGRISEQYF TGCGCCAGCATGCCCCTTAGCGGGAGGATAAGCGAGCAGTACTTC
TRBJ2-1 . TRBD2 TRBV7-3 CASSERLAAPRGNEQFF TGTGCCAGCAGCGAGAGACTAGCGGCCCCCAGGGGCAATGAGCAGTTCTTC
TRBJ1-2 . TRBD1 TRBV27 CASSLQGDYGYTF TGTGCCAGCAGCCTACAGGGGGACTATGGCTACACCTTC
TRBJ2-7 once . TRBV7-2 CASSLGRDYYEQYF TGTGCCAGCAGCTTAGGGCGGGATTACTACGAGCAGTACTTC